The source of this T cell receptor (beta chain) is a study of T cell repertoires in cytomegalovirus infection. Germline loops: CDR1 SGHDN, CDR2 FVKESK. The V end was cut by 4 bases, the J end by 1 base, with 8 bases between. The CDR3 has 13 amino acids. TCRdb used MiXCR to reprocess the reads, holding one entry per CDR3 protein. The top ten hold around 7.6% of the sample, which has under 800,000 distinct CDR3 sequences, roughly 24% seen once. The J gene is TRBJ2-7, the V gene TRBV14; no reliable D call. Sequencing was performed on CD8+ T cells from PBMCs. The receptor's source is a human donor in good health (CMV status not recorded). Some clones in this sample may be carry-over from other donors' samples. The CDR3 DNA is TGTGCCAGCAGCCCTTGGGATTCCTACGAGCAGTACTTC. Translation gives CASSPWDSYEQYF.